The next 8 T cell receptor beta chains were all read from a single sample in a study of cytomegalovirus exposure and HLA in healthy donors. The PCR employed 60 Vbeta primers together with 13 Jbeta primers. Some clones are missing from TCRdb's copy, which holds only in-frame ones; the method was immunoSEQ multiplex PCR. Among about 270,000 clones, approximately 90% were seen once, and the ten largest hold 3.5% to 4%. The material sequenced was PBMCs. The receptors derive from a man aged 35-49 years in good health and CMV-seropositive.

V gene TRBV11-1 combines with J gene TRBJ2-7; D might be TRBD1 (6 bases). Trimming cost V 5 bases and J 3 bases, with 11 bases left between them. Per germline, CDR1 SGHAT and CDR2 FQDESV (reference sequence). CDR3 size: 13 residues. The CDR3 sequence is CASSRRGFYEQYF. For the CDR3, the DNA is TGTGCCAGCAGCCGAAGGGGGTTCTACGAGCAGTACTTC.

This sequence joins TRBV19 and TRBJ2-7; 10 nucleotides match TRBD1. The CDR3 extends over 14 amino acids. The J segment lost 6 bases and the V segment lost 4 bases, leaving 6 bases of the junction unmatched. From germline, CDR1 is LNHDA and CDR2 SQIVND (reference sequence). This CDR3 reads CASSTGTGVSEQYF. The CDR3 region has the DNA TGTGCCAGTAGTACCGGGACAGGGGTTTCCGAGCAGTACTTC.

This rearrangement joins TRBV6-6 to TRBJ1-1; the D gene is possibly TRBD1 (5 bases). The CDR3 extends over 14 amino acids. CDR1 MNHNY and CDR2 SVGAGI come from the germline V gene (reference sequence). Trimming pared 0 bases from V and 7 bases from J, leaving 12 bases between. The CDR3 here is CASSYSNWGDEAFF. CDR3 DNA sequence: TGTGCCAGCAGTTACTCGAACTGGGGGGATGAAGCTTTCTTT.

This clone was recorded once. The genes are TRBV7-9 and TRBJ2-3, with TRBD2 matching 8 bases. J was trimmed by 0 bases and V by 3 bases; bases with no gene match: 5. Germline assignment: CDR1 SEHNR and CDR2 FQNEAQ (reference sequence). The CDR3 runs 16 residues. CDR3 DNA sequence: TGTGCCAGCAGCTTTTCACTAGCGGCCAGCACAGATACGCAGTATTTT. Translating gives CASSFSLAASTDTQYF.

The chain recombines TRBV28 with TRBJ1-6; no reliable D call. Per the germline V gene, CDR1 is MDHEN and CDR2 is SYDVKM. Between the trimmed V and J ends, which lost 2 bases and 8 bases, there was a span of 7 bases. CDR3 length equals 13 residues. The CDR3, as DNA: TGTGCCAGCAGTTTAGACACCTATTCACCCCTCCACTTT. Protein sequence: CASSLDTYSPLHF.

This clone occurred once. This chain links TRBV7-3 with TRBJ2-3, with D perhaps matching TRBD2 (5 bases). CDR3 length: 15 residues. From germline, CDR1 is SGHTA and CDR2 FQGTGA. Trimming pared 4 bases from V and 0 bases from J, leaving 11 bases between. The CDR3 DNA reads as TGTGCCAGCAGCTCAGATGGCGGGAGCACAGATACGCAGTATTTT. This encodes CASSSDGGSTDTQYF.

The chain couples TRBV13 to TRBJ2-3, with TRBD2 matching over 10 bases. Germline V gives CDR1 PRHDT, CDR2 FYEKMQ (reference sequence). V lost 5 bases to trimming and J lost 0 bases; unmatched junction nucleotides: 2. The CDR3 is 15 amino acids. CDR3 bases: TGTGCCAGCAGCGCGACTAGCGGGAGCACAGATACGCAGTATTTT. Protein product: CASSATSGSTDTQYF. Full variable domain (rest looked up from reference TRBV13 and TRBJ2-3): AAGVIQSPRHLIKEKRETATLKCYPIPRHDTVYWYQQGPGQDPQFLISFYEKMQSDKGSIPDRFSAQQFSDYHSELNMSSLELGDSALYFCASSATSGSTDTQYFGPGTRLTVL.

The rearrangement joins TRBV7-8 to TRBJ2-7; the match to TRBD2 covers 9 bases. The length of the CDR3 is 16 residues. Trimming removed 0 bases from V and 4 bases from J; junction bases left unmatched: 7. Germline lookup yields CDR1 SGHVS and CDR2 FQNEAQ. The CDR3 region has the DNA TGTGCCAGCAGCTTAGCGCCGGGCGGGAGGGATTACGAGCAGTACTTC. Encoded protein: CASSLAPGGRDYEQYF.